This T cell receptor beta chain originates from a study of Ad26.COV2.S vaccination and SARS-CoV-2 variants. Study context: Recipients of Ad26.COV2.S got it intramuscularly, once or twice 56 days apart.

Regarding treatment: 15 to 20 received Ad26.COV2.S at low or high dose, single or two shots; several received placebo; per-sample allocation not given. On day 63 after the first injection, vaccine and placebo recipients gave samples. Measured with immunoSEQ multiplex PCR; TCRdb has only the in-frame clones, and not every one. Of about 280,000 clones listed, over 75% are singletons. This CDR3 comprises 11 residues. V lost 4 bases and J lost 0, with 0 bases in between. Germline values: CDR1 MNHEY, CDR2 SMNVEV (reference sequence). This chain uses TRBV27 with TRBJ2-5, with no clear D. Sequenced material: peripheral blood, taken in a trial of Ad26.COV2.S vaccine versus placebo. This sequence originates from a person between 18 and 65 years old who received the Ad26.COV2.S COVID-19 vaccine or a placebo. In nucleotides, the CDR3 is TGTGCCAGCAGTTACCAAGAGACCCAGTACTTC. It specifies CASSYQETQYF.